A single T cell receptor (beta chain) is shown here with its context. Antigen: not known. The J segment lost 0 bases and the V segment lost 2 bases, leaving 9 bases of the junction unmatched. CDR1 GTSNPN and CDR2 SVGIG come from the germline V gene (reference sequence). The CDR3 is 18 residues long. Sequenced by immunoSEQ multiplex PCR; TCRdb stores in-frame clones only, minus some. The repertoire holds 65,000 to 90,000 clones, with approximately 86% as singletons. The sample is drawn from a study of radiotherapy plus CTLA-4 blockade in lung cancer. Study-level points and caveats: Tumor-derived TCR clones expanded in blood after radiotherapy plus ipilimumab.

This TCR derives from a human donor with non-small cell lung cancer who had stable disease on radiotherapy plus ipilimumab. V and J are TRBV30 and TRBJ2-6; 8 positions match TRBD1. Sequenced here: peripheral blood, sampled from a patient treated with radiotherapy plus ipilimumab. The DNA for the CDR3 is TGTGCCTGGAGTAGGCGACAGGGGTTTAACTCTGGGGCCAACGTCCTGACTTTC. This gives the protein CAWSRRQGFNSGANVLTF.